The 5 T cell receptor beta chains given below trace back to one sample, sequenced in a study of cytomegalovirus exposure and HLA in healthy donors. The study ran its PCR with 60 Vbeta and 13 Jbeta primers. Method: immunoSEQ multiplex PCR; TCRdb's copy keeps in-frame clones and lacks some. This sample yields approximately 130,000 clones, of which just over 70% are seen a single time; 2.6% belongs to the top ten. The specimen was PBMCs. These receptors were collected from a woman aged 55-69 years in good health and CMV-seropositive.

This chain connects TRBV6-1 to TRBJ2-2; TRBD2 matches 8 bases. The CDR3 runs to 15 residues. The germline V gene encodes CDR1 MNHNS and CDR2 SASEGT. V shed 8 bases, J shed 1 base, and the junction held 6 bases outside the gene matches. The CDR3 region has the DNA TGTGCCAGCCAGCGGGCGGGGGGGAACACCGGGGAGCTGTTTTTT. It specifies CASQRAGGNTGELFF.

The V and J genes are TRBV5-5 and TRBJ1-1; a weak D match, TRBD1 (5 bases). V lost 0 bases, J lost 4 bases, and 13 bases lay in between. This CDR3 contains 15 residues. Looked up from germline, CDR1 is SGHKS and CDR2 is YYEKEE (reference sequence). The CDR3, as DNA: TGTGCCAGCAGCTTGGGAAGGGGAGGGTTCACTGAAGCTTTCTTT. Its translation: CASSLGRGGFTEAFF.

The chain combines TRBV9 with TRBJ2-7, with 8 nucleotides matching TRBD1. Looked up from germline, CDR1 is SGDLS and CDR2 is YYNGEE. J lost 9 bases, V lost 4 bases, and 9 bases had no gene match. The CDR3 sequence is 13 residues long. CDR3 nucleotide sequence: TGTGCCAGCAGCACACTCCGACAGGGGCCGCAGTACTTC. Translated, it gives CASSTLRQGPQYF.

This clone has just a few counts. V gene TRBV9 combines with J gene TRBJ2-5; possibly TRBD1 for D (5 bases). The ends were cut back, 0 bases at V and 5 bases at J, with 14 bases in the middle. Germline V gives CDR1 SGDLS, CDR2 YYNGEE. This CDR3 comprises 15 residues. CDR3 DNA: TGTGCCAGCAGCGTAGATACAGGTGGTGGGGAGACCCAGTACTTC. This codes for CASSVDTGGGETQYF.

The genes are TRBV4-1 and TRBJ2-2, with a tentative D call TRBD2 (7 bases). The germline V gene encodes CDR1 MGHRA and CDR2 YSYEKL. Trimming pared 4 bases from V and 7 bases from J, leaving 22 bases between. This CDR3 contains 17 residues. In DNA, the CDR3 is TGCGCCAGCAGCCCCGACCTGGGGTGGGGGGGCGACGGGGAGCTGTTTTTT. This codes for CASSPDLGWGGDGELFF.